The 5 T cell receptor beta chains listed next were all sequenced from one sample in a study of CD8+CD57+ T cells in acquired aplastic anemia. The template used for profiling TCR beta VDJ and CDR3 was genomic DNA. TCRdb passed the reads through MiXCR, listing each CDR3 protein once. The sample lists more than 250,000 distinct CDR3 sequences; approximately 57% were seen once. Sample: sorted CD4+, CD8+, or CD8+CD57+ T cells (not recorded which) from PBMCs. These receptor sequences come from a human donor with severe aplastic anemia or a healthy control (not recorded which).

Concerning this clonotype itself: This sequence may be a read error, since a much larger clone differs from it by one base. This chain links TRBV12-3 or TRBV12-4 with TRBJ1-1; the D gene is possibly TRBD1 (5 bases). The V and J ends lost 3 bases and 10 bases respectively, with 12 bases between them. This CDR3 has 12 amino acids. The CDR3 protein is CASSFEGRGAFF. DNA for the CDR3: TGTGCCAGCAGTTTTGAGGGTAGGGGAGCTTTCTTT.

The chain joins TRBV20-1 to TRBJ1-4, with D perhaps TRBD1 (5 bases). CDR3 size: 13 residues. CDR1 and CDR2 from the germline V gene are DFQATT and SNEGSKA (reference sequence). Trimming pared 6 bases from V and 8 bases from J, leaving 16 bases between. Written as DNA, the CDR3 is TGCAGTGCCGGCACGCAGGGCAGAGAAAAACTGTTTTTT. Translated: CSAGTQGREKLFF.

V is TRBV6-6 and J is TRBJ1-1; D remains unclear. Per the germline V gene, CDR1 is MNHNY and CDR2 is SVGAGI (reference sequence). There are 13 residues in the CDR3. V lost 2 bases to trimming and J lost 4 bases, with 8 bases between them. The CDR3 bases are TGTGCCAGCAGTTACGGGGAGGGCACTGAAGCTTTCTTT. The encoded protein is CASSYGEGTEAFF.

The rearrangement joins TRBV6-2 or TRBV6-3 to TRBJ2-7; D possibly matches TRBD1 or TRBD2 (5 bases each). Trimming took off 4 bases at V and 4 bases at J, with 14 bases between the two ends. CDR3 size: 14 residues. Germline CDR1 is MNHEY and CDR2 is SVGEGT. The CDR3 DNA is TGTGCCAGCAGTTCAGGGAAGGAGGTTTACGAGCAGTACTTC. Encoded protein: CASSSGKEVYEQYF.

In this sample, this clonotype turned up a few times. A much larger clone differs from this one at a single base, so this may be a read error. The rearrangement joins TRBV4-2 to TRBJ2-5; 11 bases are a match to TRBD2. Germline V lookup: CDR1 LGHNA, CDR2 YNFKEQ. The CDR3 sequence is 16 residues long. CDR3 sequence reads: CASSSSGGINQDTQYF. CDR3 sequence (DNA): TGTGCCAGCAGCTCTAGCGGGGGGATCAACCAAGATACCCAGTACTTC.